These 22 T cell receptor beta chains share one sample of origin, sequenced in a study of TIL therapy for anti-PD-1-resistant metastatic lung cancer. As to time point: pre-treatment sample, taken before nivolumab and TIL therapy. The libraries were made with immunoSEQ v3. TCRdb's copy holds only in-frame clones and misses some; the assay was immunoSEQ multiplex PCR. In the table there are under 65,000 clones, 75% to 90% of which are singletons. Material: blood, obtained at baseline. These receptors all come from a person aged 25-79 years with non-small cell lung cancer.

V is TRBV5-3 and J is TRBJ2-1; D perhaps matches TRBD1 (6 bases). TRBV5-3 is an open reading frame, and its role is uncertain. V lost 4 bases to trimming and J lost 4 bases, with 18 bases between them. This CDR3 has 16 amino acids. CDR3 protein: CARSPEEGGTYNEQFF. DNA of the CDR3: TGTGCCAGAAGCCCGGAAGAGGGTGGGACATACAATGAGCAGTTCTTC.

The chain carries TRBV4-1 and TRBJ2-1; D not resolved. This CDR3 spans 15 amino acids. V lost 0 bases, J lost 3 bases, and 9 bases lay in between. The germline V gene encodes CDR1 MGHRA and CDR2 YSYEKL. CDR3 residues: CASSQESQNYNEQFF. In DNA form, the CDR3 reads TGCGCCAGCAGCCAAGAGTCACAGAACTACAATGAGCAGTTCTTC.

The rearrangement uses TRBV7-9 and TRBJ2-2; unclear D gene. Germline loops: CDR1 SEHNR, CDR2 FQNEAQ (reference sequence). The CDR3 sequence is 13 residues long. With 3 bases removed from V and 3 bases from J, the gap between germline ends came to 5 bases. The CDR3 sequence is CASSFSYTGELFF. CDR3 DNA: TGTGCCAGCAGCTTTAGTTACACCGGGGAGCTGTTTTTT.

This chain joins TRBV5-4 and TRBJ2-5, with TRBD2 identical over 12 bases. The CDR3 loop spans 16 amino acids. CDR1 SGHNT and CDR2 YYREEE come from the germline V gene (reference sequence). V was pared by 5 bases and J by 3 bases, with 8 bases of the junction left unmatched. CDR3 sequence: CASSSPSSGREETQYF. CDR3 nucleotides: TGTGCCAGCAGTTCTCCCTCTAGCGGGAGGGAAGAGACCCAGTACTTC.

The J gene is TRBJ2-4, the V gene TRBV19, with 7 nucleotides matching TRBD1. The CDR3 is made up of 20 amino acids. Trimming removed 3 bases from V and 0 bases from J; junction bases left unmatched: 17. CDR1 and CDR2 from the germline V gene are LNHDA and SQIVND (reference sequence). The CDR3 is CASSMGIWDSQTLAKNIQYF. The CDR3 nucleotides read TGTGCCAGTAGTATGGGCATTTGGGACAGCCAGACACTAGCCAAAAACATTCAGTACTTC.

This rearrangement joins TRBV6-6 to TRBJ1-1; 7 nucleotides agree with TRBD1. CDR1 is MNHNY and CDR2 is SVGAGI in the germline V gene (reference sequence). CDR3 length equals 16 residues. Unmatched junction bases numbered 12, after V lost 6 bases and J lost 2 bases. CDR3 sequence (DNA): TGTGCCAGCAGCACCACCACTCGGGACAGCAACACTGAAGCTTTCTTT. Its protein product is CASSTTTRDSNTEAFF.

This chain joins TRBV6-2 or TRBV6-3 and TRBJ2-7; the D gene could be TRBD1 or TRBD2 (5 bases each). This CDR3 has 16 residues. The germline gives CDR1 MNHEY, CDR2 SVGEGT. Between the trimmed V and J ends, which lost 4 bases and 3 bases, there was a span of 19 bases. CDR3 coding DNA: TGTGCCAGCAGTTTCCACCGGGACGGACCCATCTACGAGCAGTACTTC. As protein: CASSFHRDGPIYEQYF.

The chain is built from TRBV24-1 and TRBJ2-5, with a possible D match to TRBD1 (6 bases). This CDR3 region has 16 residues. The germline V gene has CDR1 KGHDR and CDR2 SFDVKD. Trimming left V 3 bases short and J 3 bases short, with 16 bases between. The CDR3 DNA is TGTGCCACCAGTGATCCACCAGGGACATACGAAGAGACCCAGTACTTC. The encoded protein is CATSDPPGTYEETQYF.

This chain connects TRBV5-6 to TRBJ1-1, with a weak D call TRBD1 (5 bases). Trimming left V 3 bases short and J 0 bases short, with 24 bases between. The CDR3 sequence is 19 residues long. Germline CDR1 reads SGHDT; CDR2 reads YYEEEE. CDR3 residues: CASSSGLDFIGHLNTEAFF. The CDR3, as DNA: TGTGCCAGCAGCTCTGGTTTGGATTTTATAGGACATTTGAACACTGAAGCTTTCTTT.

This rearrangement joins TRBV30 to TRBJ1-6; D possibly corresponds to TRBD1 (5 bases). Germline V gene data show CDR1 as GTSNPN and CDR2 as SVGIG (reference sequence). The CDR3 is 14 residues long. V was trimmed by 0 bases and J by 4 bases, leaving 7 bases between them. CDR3 in amino acids: CAWSVRQYNSPLHF. CDR3 bases: TGTGCCTGGAGTGTCCGACAGTATAATTCACCCCTCCACTTT.

The chain joins TRBV7-2 to TRBJ2-7; 9 nucleotides agree with TRBD1. V trimming: 5 bases; J trimming: 2 bases; junction bases outside the gene matches: 4. Germline V lookup: CDR1 SGHTA, CDR2 FQGNSA. This CDR3 comprises 14 residues. The CDR3 reads CASSARTGAYEQYF. CDR3 DNA: TGTGCCAGCAGCGCCAGGACAGGGGCCTACGAGCAGTACTTC.

The chain is built from TRBV19 and TRBJ1-2; a possible D gene is TRBD1 (6 bases). This CDR3 is 14 amino acids long. Per germline, CDR1 LNHDA and CDR2 SQIVND (reference sequence). V lost 3 bases, J lost 2 bases, and 10 bases lay in between. The DNA for the CDR3 is TGTGCCAGTAGTATTAGGGGGGTGAACTATGGCTACACCTTC. Translated, it gives CASSIRGVNYGYTF.

This chain connects TRBV5-1 to TRBJ1-1; possibly TRBD1 for D (6 bases). This CDR3 comprises 18 residues. From germline, CDR1 is SGHRS and CDR2 YFSETQ. Deletions cut 0 bases from V and 1 base from J, with 19 bases between. Written as DNA, the CDR3 is TGCGCCAGCAGCTTGGAGGGGTGGGGGGCACCAAAGAACACTGAAGCTTTCTTT. As protein: CASSLEGWGAPKNTEAFF.

The chain carries TRBV5-1 and TRBJ1-4; D unclear. Trimming shortened V by 2 bases and J by 8 bases, and 13 bases separated the two germline ends. The CDR3 length is 14 residues. Germline V CDR1 and CDR2: SGHRS, YFSETQ. This CDR3 reads CASSLQGLREKLFF. The CDR3 DNA reads as TGCGCCAGCAGCTTACAAGGGCTGAGGGAAAAACTGTTTTTT.

The chain has TRBV5-4 and TRBJ2-1, with TRBD2 matching over 9 bases. The CDR3 consists of 15 residues. The V gene's germline CDR1 is SGHNT and CDR2 YYREEE (reference sequence). With 1 base clipped from V and 8 bases from J, the junction kept 7 bases outside the gene matches. The CDR3 protein is CASSLRIAGDDEQFF. DNA for the CDR3: TGTGCCAGCAGCTTGAGGATAGCGGGAGACGATGAGCAGTTCTTC.

To note about this clone: One end of the junction is discordant with germline, which a read error may explain. The chain couples TRBV5-1 to TRBJ2-2, with D uncertain. The CDR3 extends over 13 amino acids. CDR1 is SGHRS, CDR2 YFSETQ, per germline. CDR3: CASNLGNTGELFF. In DNA form, the CDR3 reads TGCGCCAGCAACTTGGGGAACACCGGGGAGCTGTTTTTT.

This chain joins TRBV7-2 and TRBJ2-2, with 8 positions matching TRBD2. Trimming removed 3 bases from V and 5 bases from J; junction bases left unmatched: 5. Germline V CDR1 and CDR2: SGHTA, FQGNSA. CDR3 length: 15 amino acids. The CDR3 here is CASSFGPSGTGELFF. As DNA, the CDR3 is TGTGCCAGCAGCTTTGGCCCTAGCGGGACCGGGGAGCTGTTTTTT.

J is TRBJ1-6 and V is TRBV3-1 (or the pseudogene TRBV3-2); D is undetermined. Germline V gene data show CDR1 as LGHDT and CDR2 as YNNKEL (reference sequence). V shed 6 bases and J shed 0 bases, with 6 bases lying between them. CDR3 length: 14 amino acids. CDR3 coding DNA: TGTGCCAGCAGGACGCTCTCCTATAATTCACCCCTCCACTTT. Amino acid sequence: CASRTLSYNSPLHF.

The chain carries TRBV24-1 and TRBJ2-5, with 8 bases fitting TRBD1. The CDR3 is made up of 14 amino acids. The trim removed 5 bases at V and 5 bases at J, leaving 6 bases unmatched. CDR1 and CDR2 from the germline V gene are KGHDR and SFDVKD. The CDR3: CATSAMDREETQYF. DNA for the CDR3: TGTGCCACCAGTGCCATGGACAGGGAGGAGACCCAGTACTTC.

This rearrangement joins TRBV13 to TRBJ1-6; D gene ambiguous. The length of the CDR3 is 14 residues. CDR1 is PRHDT and CDR2 is FYEKMQ in the germline V gene (reference sequence). The V end lost 3 bases, the J end lost 5 bases, and 8 bases lay between the germline ends. The CDR3 loop reads CASSLTWDNSPLHF. The CDR3 DNA reads TGTGCCAGCAGCTTGACCTGGGATAATTCACCCCTCCACTTT.

The table lists this clone with a count of one. The chain employs TRBV6-5 and TRBJ1-3; D is uncertain. CDR1 and CDR2 (germline): MNHEY, SVGAGI. The CDR3 length is 15 residues. Trimming left V 0 bases short and J 0 bases short, with 6 bases between. The CDR3 DNA is TGTGCCAGCAGTTACTCGTTCCTCTCTGGAAACACCATATATTTT. Translation gives CASSYSFLSGNTIYF.

The chain joins TRBV19 to TRBJ2-6; D call uncertain. Germline V gives CDR1 LNHDA, CDR2 SQIVND (reference sequence). Trimming stripped 7 bases from V and 0 bases from J, with 4 bases between. The CDR3 covers 13 residues. Here the CDR3 DNA reads TGTGCCAGTAAACTCTCTGGGGCCAACGTCCTGACTTTC. Its translation is CASKLSGANVLTF.